This passage covers 32 T cell receptor beta chains from one sample sequenced in a study of blood T cells in healthy people across ages (dated by TCRdb to between 2015 and 2017). The library was produced with 5' RACE. Sequencer: Illumina HiSeq 2500. A second roughly 6 to 11 cycle PCR used a sample-barcoded 5' primer and a J-beta primer mix. TCRdb applied fastp at Q25 and MiXCR to the public reads, then kept only in-frame beta chains. Entries are consolidated by CDR3 protein sequence, retaining the most common genes and DNA. The sample table lists 1.5 million to 2 million distinct CDR3 sequences, 28% of them with a count of one. 7.7% of the sample belongs to the ten largest clones. Sequencing was performed on blood. Receptor source: a woman aged 30 to 39 in good health.

The sample holds many counts of this clonotype. This chain uses TRBV20-1 with TRBJ2-7; the D gene is possibly TRBD2 (6 bases). The CDR3 consists of 15 residues. The V end was cut by 1 base, the J end by 3 bases, with 16 bases between. CDR1 is DFQATT and CDR2 is SNEGSKA in the germline V gene (reference sequence). DNA of the CDR3: TGCAGTGCTAGAGTTCTCCCGGGACTCCTCTACGAGCAGTACTTC. Protein product: CSARVLPGLLYEQYF.

This clonotype was seen only a few times. The rearrangement uses TRBV29-1 and TRBJ2-3; 9 nucleotides agree with TRBD2. The length of the CDR3 is 13 residues. Germline V lookup: CDR1 SQVTM, CDR2 ANQGSEA. J was trimmed by 5 bases and V by 5 bases; bases with no gene match: 5. CDR3 DNA sequence: TGCAGCGTTTTAGCGGGAGAGATAGATACGCAGTATTTT. Encoded protein: CSVLAGEIDTQYF.

This clonotype was recorded at least ten times. V is TRBV29-1 and J is TRBJ1-2; the D gene is possibly TRBD1 (5 bases). The CDR3 spans 12 residues. V lost 7 bases and J 1 base, leaving 10 bases between the germline ends. Germline-derived CDR1 and CDR2 are SQVTM and ANQGSEA. The CDR3 DNA reads TGCAGCGCTGACAGACATAACTATGGCTACACCTTC. Protein sequence: CSADRHNYGYTF.

The genes are TRBV18 and TRBJ2-5; D is unclear. The CDR3 is 13 amino acids. V lost 0 bases and J 3 bases, leaving 5 bases between the germline ends. The germline gives CDR1 KGHSH, CDR2 LQKENI. The CDR3 loop reads CASSPPTKETQYF. The CDR3 DNA sequence: TGTGCCAGCTCACCACCGACCAAAGAGACCCAGTACTTC.

The chain joins TRBV18 to TRBJ1-2; 8 bases line up with TRBD1. The CDR3 has 13 residues. Germline values: CDR1 KGHSH, CDR2 LQKENI. The ends lost 2 bases at V and 8 bases at J; junction bases unmatched: 4. CDR3 region: CASSPGDRNGYTF. Here the CDR3 DNA reads TGTGCCAGCTCACCAGGGGACAGGAACGGCTACACCTTC. The complete variable domain, with remaining parts taken from reference TRBV18 and TRBJ1-2, reads NAGVMQNPRHLVRRRGQEARLRCSPMKGHSHVYWYRQLPEEGLKFMVYLQKENIIDESGMPKERFSAEFPKEGPSILRIQQVVRGDSAAYFCASSPGDRNGYTFGSGTRLTVV.

This clonotype was observed a few times. The gene calls are TRBV7-8 and TRBJ2-1, with unresolved D. V was pared by 0 bases and J by 9 bases, with 9 bases between. This CDR3 has 13 residues. CDR1 is SGHVS and CDR2 is FQNEAQ in the germline V gene. This CDR3 is CASSLADVGEQFF. CDR3 DNA: TGTGCCAGCAGCTTAGCAGATGTGGGTGAGCAGTTCTTC.

This clonotype has a count of ten or more. The V gene is TRBV20-1, the J gene TRBJ2-7; 7 positions match TRBD2. Germline CDR1 reads DFQATT; CDR2 reads SNEGSKA (reference sequence). Trimming cost V 5 bases and J 2 bases; bases outside gene matches: 6. The CDR3 is 13 amino acids. CDR3 sequence: CSAPTSNAYEQYF. The CDR3 DNA sequence: TGCAGTGCTCCGACTAGCAACGCCTACGAGCAGTACTTC.

The chain couples TRBV4-3 to TRBJ2-4; D is uncertain. The ends were cut back, 3 bases at V and 13 bases at J, with 22 bases in the middle. The CDR3 has 15 residues. Germline CDR1 is LGHNA and CDR2 is YSLEER. The CDR3 protein is CASSQAPGLRGEQYF. CDR3 nucleotides: TGCGCCAGCAGCCAGGCCCCGGGCCTAAGAGGAGAGCAGTACTTC.

There are many counts of this clonotype. V is TRBV6-6 and J is TRBJ2-7, with D maybe TRBD1 (5 bases). CDR3 size: 13 residues. The V and J ends lost 8 bases and 5 bases respectively, with 16 bases between them. Germline CDR1 reads MNHNY; CDR2 reads SVGAGI (reference sequence). The CDR3 DNA reads TGTGCCAGCGGGGCGGACGGGCGTAACGAGCAGTACTTC. Its translation is CASGADGRNEQYF.

This clonotype occurred a few times. The chain employs TRBV20-1 and TRBJ2-3; 9 bases match TRBD2. Germline-derived CDR1 and CDR2 are DFQATT and SNEGSKA (reference sequence). CDR3 length equals 16 residues. Unmatched junction bases numbered 9, after V lost 0 bases and J lost 5 bases. The CDR3 region has the DNA TGCAGTGCTAGAGATCGTAGAGCGGGGGGTGAAGATACGCAGTATTTT. Encoded protein: CSARDRRAGGEDTQYF.

This chain links TRBV12-3 or TRBV12-4 with TRBJ2-3; the D is unclear. V gave up 0 bases and J gave up 4 bases, with 8 bases separating them. The CDR3 is made up of 14 amino acids. The CDR3 nucleotides read TGTGCCAGCAGTTTAGCGGGGAATGCAGATACGCAGTATTTT. Protein sequence: CASSLAGNADTQYF.

Remarks on this clonotype: An end of the junction does not agree with germline; a read error may underlie this. The chain couples TRBV30 to TRBJ1-1; unclear D gene. From germline, CDR1 is GTSNPN and CDR2 SVGIG (reference sequence). This CDR3 spans 11 amino acids. As DNA, the CDR3 is TGTGCCTGTTCCGGGCTCACTAAAGCTTTCTTT. As protein: CACSGLTKAFF.

This clonotype came up a few times. The V and J genes are TRBV5-6 and TRBJ2-7, with 10 bases identical to TRBD2. The CDR3 contains 18 residues. Germline V gene data show CDR1 as SGHDT and CDR2 as YYEEEE. Trimming at V came to 2 bases and at J to 0 bases, leaving 11 bases not matched to a gene. The DNA of the CDR3 is TGTGCCAGCAGCTTTGAAGGGGCTAGCGGGGGCCTCTCCTACGAGCAGTACTTC. This encodes CASSFEGASGGLSYEQYF.

The J gene is TRBJ2-5, the V gene TRBV6-2 or TRBV6-3; D may be TRBD2 (6 bases). The V end was cut by 8 bases, the J end by 0 bases, with 16 bases between. Germline V gives CDR1 MNHEY, CDR2 SVGEGT. This CDR3 region has 15 residues. This CDR3 is CASALSGLYQETQYF. The CDR3 nucleotides are TGTGCCAGCGCCCTCAGCGGGTTGTACCAAGAGACCCAGTACTTC.

This clonotype was detected a few times. The chain is built from TRBV28 and TRBJ1-4, with a weak D call TRBD1 (5 bases). The CDR3 is made up of 13 amino acids. Per the germline V gene, CDR1 is MDHEN and CDR2 is SYDVKM. The V end was cut by 8 bases, the J end by 7 bases, with 14 bases between. The CDR3: CASRGARSEKLFF. As DNA, the CDR3 is TGTGCCAGCCGTGGGGCGCGAAGTGAAAAACTGTTTTTT.

The V call is TRBV18, the J call TRBJ2-1; D is tentatively TRBD1 or TRBD2 (5 bases each). CDR3 length: 15 amino acids. The V gene's germline CDR1 is KGHSH and CDR2 LQKENI. The V gene lost 3 bases and the J gene lost 5 bases, with 14 bases spanning the gap. CDR3 bases: TGTGCCAGCTCACCGAATGGGGGTATTAACAATGAGCAGTTCTTC. Protein product: CASSPNGGINNEQFF.

This clonotype was recorded many times. V usage is TRBV7-2 and J usage is TRBJ2-6, with TRBD2 as a possible D gene (6 bases). CDR1 SGHTA and CDR2 FQGNSA come from the germline V gene. The CDR3 has 15 amino acids. With 5 bases removed from V and 2 bases from J, the gap between germline ends came to 10 bases. The CDR3 region is CASSRGLPGANVLTF. The CDR3 region has the DNA TGTGCCAGCAGCCGAGGACTACCTGGGGCCAACGTCCTGACTTTC.

To note about this clonotype: The junction shows a germline mismatch at one end, possibly a read error. V and J are TRBV10-3 and TRBJ2-5, with TRBD1 as a possible D gene (5 bases). The CDR3 is 13 residues long. Germline CDR1 and CDR2: ENHRY and SYGVKD. The CDR3 protein is CTISESRGETQYF. Written as DNA, the CDR3 is TGTACCATCAGTGAGTCAAGGGGCGAGACCCAGTACTTC.

This clonotype was counted ten times or more. The chain couples TRBV4-2 to TRBJ1-5; no reliable D call. CDR1 is LGHNA, CDR2 YNFKEQ, per germline. CDR3 size: 13 residues. Trimming took 3 bases from V and 5 from J, leaving 8 bases between them. This CDR3 is CASSQALDQPQHF. DNA for the CDR3: TGTGCCAGCAGCCAGGCCCTGGATCAGCCCCAGCATTTT.

This clonotype has a handful of counts. This rearrangement joins TRBV12-5 to TRBJ1-5; tentatively, D is TRBD1 (6 bases). The CDR3 runs to 15 residues. V was trimmed by 4 bases and J by 5 bases, leaving 15 bases between them. Germline V gives CDR1 LGHNT, CDR2 FRNRAP. In DNA form, the CDR3 reads TGTGCTAGTGGTTGGAATACAGGGAATTATCAGCCCCAGCATTTT. Translated, it gives CASGWNTGNYQPQHF.

This clonotype was observed a single time. This clone may be a read error of a much larger clone one base away. The gene calls are TRBV7-3 and TRBJ2-3; 9 bases fit TRBD2. Looked up from germline, CDR1 is SGHTA and CDR2 is FQGTGA. CDR3 size: 15 residues. Unmatched junction bases numbered 7, after V lost 3 bases and J lost 6 bases. CDR3 protein: CASSFMGLAPDTQYF. The CDR3 nucleotides are TGTGCCAGCAGCTTCATGGGACTAGCTCCCGATACGCAGTATTTT.

This chain uses TRBV20-1 with TRBJ2-5; 7 bases are a match to TRBD2. Germline-derived CDR1 and CDR2 are DFQATT and SNEGSKA (reference sequence). V lost 6 bases, J lost 4 bases, and 14 bases stayed unmatched. This CDR3 is built from 15 residues. The CDR3 sequence is CSALGGTLRGETQYF. The CDR3 bases are TGCAGTGCACTCGGGGGGACTCTTAGGGGAGAGACCCAGTACTTC.

The chain carries TRBV20-1 and TRBJ2-7; 10 bases agree with TRBD2. The CDR3 is 17 residues long. V was clipped by 6 bases and J by 3 bases; unmatched bases: 17. CDR1 and CDR2 (germline): DFQATT, SNEGSKA (reference sequence). In DNA, the CDR3 is TGCAGTGCAGAAAGAGCTCTAGCGGGAGAGTGGATCTACGAGCAGTACTTC. It translates to CSAERALAGEWIYEQYF.

The rearrangement uses TRBV10-3 and TRBJ2-7, with D maybe TRBD1 (6 bases). The CDR3 is 15 residues long. The V and J ends lost 2 bases and 0 bases respectively, with 11 bases between them. CDR1 ENHRY and CDR2 SYGVKD come from the germline V gene. The DNA for the CDR3 is TGTGCCATCAGTGAGGTGGACAGCCACTCCTACGAGCAGTACTTC. This codes for CAISEVDSHSYEQYF.

This clonotype was recorded at least ten times. This chain uses TRBV7-3 with TRBJ2-3; 12 positions match TRBD2. From germline, CDR1 is SGHTA and CDR2 FQGTGA. This CDR3 has 18 residues. V lost 0 bases and J lost 0; bases outside the gene matches: 4. CDR3 sequence reads: CASSLTASGGASTDTQYF. The CDR3 nucleotides read TGTGCCAGCAGCTTAACGGCTAGCGGGGGGGCTAGCACAGATACGCAGTATTTT.

The V gene is TRBV5-6, the J gene TRBJ2-2, with TRBD2 as a possible D gene (6 bases). Trimming cost V 7 bases and J 3 bases, with 19 bases left between them. Germline-derived CDR1 and CDR2 are SGHDT and YYEEEE. The CDR3 is made up of 16 amino acids. CDR3 nucleotide sequence: TGTGCCAGCCGCCTCAACGGGAGATTGGACACCGGGGAGCTGTTTTTT. It yields the protein CASRLNGRLDTGELFF.

This clonotype was found many times. Compared with germline, one end of the junction differs, possibly owing to a read error. This chain connects TRBV4-3 to TRBJ2-5; D ambiguous. Per germline, CDR1 LGHNA and CDR2 YSLEER. This CDR3 has 13 amino acids. CDR3: CASSQDRRETQYF. For the CDR3, the DNA is TGTGCCAGCAGCCAAGATCGGAGAGAGACCCAGTACTTC.

The chain employs TRBV12-3 or TRBV12-4 and TRBJ1-1; 7 bases are shared with TRBD1. The CDR3 loop spans 15 amino acids. J lost 1 base, V lost 6 bases, and 8 bases had no gene match. CDR3 in DNA: TGTGCCAGCAGCGACCGACAGGGAACGAACACTGAAGCTTTCTTT. Protein product: CASSDRQGTNTEAFF.

The sample holds a few counts of this clonotype. The J gene is TRBJ2-3, the V gene TRBV20-1; 7 bases agree with TRBD1. This CDR3 region has 14 residues. The trim removed 5 bases at V and 4 bases at J, leaving 9 bases unmatched. Germline V gene sequence: CDR1 DFQATT, CDR2 SNEGSKA (reference sequence). The CDR3 sequence: CSAARGLGADTQYF. The CDR3 coding sequence is TGCAGTGCTGCCAGGGGGTTGGGGGCAGATACGCAGTATTTT.

This clonotype turned up a few times. As DNA, the CDR3 is TGTGCCATCGGGACTCCACGCAATGAGCAGTTCTTC. Amino acids: CAIGTPRNEQFF. The chain carries TRBV27 and TRBJ2-1; TRBD2 is a possible D gene (6 bases). V was pared by 10 bases and J by 6 bases, with 13 bases between. Germline lookup yields CDR1 MNHEY and CDR2 SMNVEV (reference sequence). The CDR3 has 12 residues.

This chain links TRBV20-1 with TRBJ2-7; 11 bases map to TRBD2. This CDR3 comprises 13 residues. The V gene's germline CDR1 is DFQATT and CDR2 SNEGSKA (reference sequence). With 6 bases clipped from V and 3 bases from J, the junction kept 4 bases outside the gene matches. CDR3 protein: CSAHSGGGYEQYF. Written as DNA, the CDR3 is TGCAGTGCCCATAGCGGGGGGGGCTACGAGCAGTACTTC.

V is TRBV7-2 and J is TRBJ2-1; D ambiguous. Trimming removed 3 bases at V and 7 bases at J, with 16 bases between. The CDR3 runs to 15 residues. Germline V CDR1 and CDR2: SGHTA, FQGNSA. The CDR3 DNA reads as TGTGCCAGCAGCTTGGGTACGCAGGCCCGGAATGAGCAGTTCTTC. The encoded protein is CASSLGTQARNEQFF.